A single sample is the source of the 32 T cell receptor beta chains below, sequenced in a study of graft-versus-host responses after intestinal transplantation. This table comes from immunoSEQ multiplex PCR, and its TCRdb copy is limited to in-frame clones, with some not included. The sample lists more than 70,000 clones, around 84% occurring once. Their cognate antigens are unknown. The material was unstimulated CD4+ T cells sorted from spleen or lymph node cells, obtained before intestinal transplant. These receptors all come from a human donor who received an intestinal transplant.

The V and J genes are TRBV21-1 and TRBJ2-1; the table's D call, TRBD2, has no DNA check behind it. TRBV21-1 is noted as a pseudogene. The CDR3 has 16 residues. The CDR3 region is CASSPKKRGGENEQFF. The CDR3 bases are TGTGCCAGCAGCCCAAAGAAGAGGGGGGGGGAAAATGAGCAGTTCTTC.

With respect to this clone: The sample holds other DNA sequences that translate to the same CDR3. The chain is built from TRBV5-5 and TRBJ2-7; a weak D match, TRBD1 (5 bases). With 0 bases removed from V and 1 base from J, the gap between germline ends came to 11 bases. Germline CDR1 and CDR2: SGHKS and YYEKEE (reference sequence). The CDR3 is 15 residues long. For the CDR3, the DNA is TGTGCCAGCAGCTTGGTATCAGGGCCTTCCTACGAGCAGTACTTC. Protein: CASSLVSGPSYEQYF. Full variable domain (outside the CDR3, taken from reference TRBV5-5 and TRBJ2-7): DAGVTQSPTHLIKTRGQQVTLRCSPISGHKSVSWYQQVLGQGPQFIFQYYEKEERGRGNFPDRFSARQFPNYSSELNVNALLLGDSALYLCASSLVSGPSYEQYFGPGTRLTVT.

This chain joins TRBV7-2 and TRBJ2-1, with TRBD2 as a possible D gene (8 bases). The CDR3 runs to 15 residues. Trimming left V 4 bases short and J 2 bases short, with 12 bases between. Germline V lookup: CDR1 SGHTA, CDR2 FQGNSA. The CDR3 DNA reads as TGTGCCAGCAGCTCGGGAGGGACAGCCTACAATGAGCAGTTCTTC. This sequence encodes CASSSGGTAYNEQFF.

This chain uses TRBV6-5 with TRBJ2-7, with 10 nucleotides matching TRBD1. The V gene end was trimmed by 5 bases and the J gene end by 3 bases; junction bases not matched to a gene: 7. The germline V gene encodes CDR1 MNHEY and CDR2 SVGAGI. This CDR3 comprises 15 residues. The DNA of the CDR3 is TGTGCCAGCAGTCGTACCCGGGACAGGGGCTACGAGCAGTACTTC. It encodes CASSRTRDRGYEQYF.

This clone was detected a few times. V gene TRBV4-2 combines with J gene TRBJ2-1; D possibly corresponds to TRBD2 (6 bases). CDR3 length: 14 residues. Germline lookup yields CDR1 LGHNA and CDR2 YNFKEQ. V was clipped by 4 bases and J by 7 bases, with 14 bases between them. This CDR3 is CASSPGLEWNEQFF. CDR3 in DNA: TGTGCCAGCAGCCCGGGACTGGAGTGGAATGAGCAGTTCTTC.

This rearrangement joins TRBV19 to TRBJ2-7, with TRBD1 matching over 8 bases. Germline V gene data show CDR1 as LNHDA and CDR2 as SQIVND (reference sequence). After removal of 5 bases from V and 3 bases from J, the junction contained 9 bases not matched to a gene. The CDR3 sequence is 15 residues long. The DNA of the CDR3 is TGTGCCAGTAGTTCTACCGCCGGGACAGGCTACGAGCAGTACTTC. It translates to CASSSTAGTGYEQYF.

V and J are TRBV6-5 and TRBJ1-2; maybe TRBD1 (6 bases). CDR1 is MNHEY and CDR2 is SVGAGI in the germline V gene. Trimming shortened V by 4 bases and J by 9 bases, and 21 bases separated the two germline ends. The length of the CDR3 is 15 residues. The CDR3 loop is CASSWQGSLGGSYTF. The DNA for the CDR3 is TGTGCCAGCAGTTGGCAGGGGTCGCTCGGGGGGAGCTACACCTTC.

The chain joins TRBV20-1 to TRBJ2-3; the D is unclear. The CDR3 has 11 amino acids. V was shortened by 6 bases and J by 0 bases, with 4 bases between the two germline ends. CDR1 is DFQATT and CDR2 is SNEGSKA in the germline V gene (reference sequence). Written as DNA, the CDR3 is TGCAGTGCCTCTAGCACAGATACGCAGTATTTT. It is translated as CSASSTDTQYF.

The chain couples TRBV5-1 to TRBJ2-2; D is uncertain. Germline V lookup: CDR1 SGHRS, CDR2 YFSETQ. The CDR3 runs to 15 residues. Between the trimmed V and J ends, which lost 5 bases and 2 bases, there was a span of 13 bases. For the CDR3, the DNA is TGCGCCAGCAGGCTGACTGGTACTAACACCGGGGAGCTGTTTTTT. This sequence encodes CASRLTGTNTGELFF.

The chain employs TRBV6-1 and TRBJ1-1; 9 nucleotides line up with TRBD1. Germline CDR1 reads MNHNS; CDR2 reads SASEGT. The junction had 10 bases not matched to a gene; V was cut back by 6 bases and J by 5 bases. CDR3 length: 15 residues. CDR3 sequence reads: CASRRGGQGGTEAFF. CDR3 nucleotide sequence: TGTGCCAGCAGGCGCGGGGGACAGGGCGGAACTGAAGCTTTCTTT.

CDR3 protein: CASSIQGYEQYF. In DNA, the CDR3 is TGTGCCAGCAGTATACAGGGATACGAGCAGTACTTC. This chain connects TRBV7-2 to TRBJ2-7; perhaps TRBD1 as D (6 bases). Trimming took 6 bases from V and 4 from J, leaving 10 bases between them. Germline V CDR1 and CDR2: SGHTA, FQGNSA. The CDR3 runs to 12 residues.

The rearrangement joins TRBV18 to TRBJ2-1, with 8 bases that match TRBD2. This CDR3 region has 13 residues. The germline V gene encodes CDR1 KGHSH and CDR2 LQKENI. With V trimmed by 5 bases and J by 6 bases, 3 bases remained unmatched. CDR3 sequence (DNA): TGTGCCAGCTCATCTACTAGCGGCAATGAGCAGTTCTTC. Translation gives CASSSTSGNEQFF.

The gene calls are TRBV10-2 and TRBJ1-2, with D unresolved. This CDR3 is 15 amino acids long. Germline V gives CDR1 WSHSY, CDR2 SAAADI. V was clipped by 4 bases and J by 4 bases, with 16 bases between them. CDR3 amino acids: CASSVDSPRGYGYTF. The DNA for the CDR3 is TGCGCCAGCAGTGTAGACTCTCCGCGCGGCTATGGCTACACCTTC.

V usage is TRBV14 and J usage is TRBJ2-7; 7 nucleotides align to TRBD2. Trimming cost V 1 base and J 3 bases; bases outside gene matches: 9. This CDR3 is 16 amino acids long. Germline assignment: CDR1 SGHDN and CDR2 FVKESK. CDR3 in amino acids: CASSQARAGAGYEQYF. As DNA, the CDR3 is TGTGCCAGCAGCCAAGCGAGGGCGGGAGCGGGCTACGAGCAGTACTTC.

A word on this clone: This specimen includes other DNA sequences encoding the same CDR3. The rearrangement links TRBV6-1 to TRBJ1-4, with 7 bases aligning to TRBD1. This CDR3 contains 12 residues. V lost 5 bases and J lost 13; bases outside the gene matches: 7. CDR1 is MNHNS, CDR2 SASEGT, per germline. The CDR3 DNA reads as TGTGCCAGCAGTCAAAGGGGGCTGGGACTGTTTTTT. Protein: CASSQRGLGLFF.

This chain uses TRBV6-5 with TRBJ2-6; D gene uncertain. Between the trimmed V and J ends, which lost 4 bases and 4 bases, there was a span of 11 bases. Germline CDR1 reads MNHEY; CDR2 reads SVGAGI. The CDR3 is 15 residues long. The CDR3 region is CASSFRSGGANVLTF. In DNA form, the CDR3 reads TGTGCCAGCAGTTTTCGGTCAGGAGGGGCCAACGTCCTGACTTTC.

This clone was detected a few times. V usage is TRBV18 and J usage is TRBJ2-1, with TRBD1 matching 7 bases. Germline V lookup: CDR1 KGHSH, CDR2 LQKENI. The CDR3 runs 12 residues. The junction had 8 bases not matched to a gene; V was cut back by 2 bases and J by 16 bases. The CDR3 loop reads CASSPTNRDRFF. The CDR3 DNA reads as TGTGCCAGCTCACCAACAAACAGGGACAGATTCTTC.

The rearrangement links TRBV6-1 to TRBJ2-7; D is uncertain. Germline loops: CDR1 MNHNS, CDR2 SASEGT. The CDR3 runs to 13 residues. Trimming shortened V by 6 bases and J by 1 base, and 10 bases separated the two germline ends. CDR3 DNA: TGTGCCAGCAGCCTTACTAATTCCTACGAGCAGTACTTC. Translating it yields CASSLTNSYEQYF.

The chain joins TRBV18 to TRBJ2-7; 10 bases are shared with TRBD2. Germline values: CDR1 KGHSH, CDR2 LQKENI. The CDR3 runs to 16 residues. Germline trimming cut 3 bases from V and 0 bases from J; bases unmatched to any gene: 5. The CDR3: CASSPLAGVTSYEQYF. The DNA for the CDR3 is TGTGCCAGCTCACCTCTAGCGGGGGTCACCTCCTACGAGCAGTACTTC.

This chain connects TRBV11-2 to TRBJ2-7, with TRBD2 matching over 9 bases. Trimming removed 9 bases from V and 1 base from J; junction bases left unmatched: 10. The CDR3 contains 15 residues. Germline V lookup: CDR1 SGHAT, CDR2 FQNNGV. CDR3 sequence: CASKERLAESYEQYF. As DNA, the CDR3 is TGTGCCAGTAAAGAAAGACTAGCGGAATCCTACGAGCAGTACTTC.

The rearrangement uses TRBV7-9 and TRBJ2-1; weak D call: TRBD2 (6 bases). Trimming cost V 11 bases and J 4 bases, with 15 bases left between them. The CDR3 spans 13 residues. Germline loops: CDR1 SEHNR, CDR2 FQNEAQ (reference sequence). This CDR3 is CAGSWGVYNEQFF. Written as DNA, the CDR3 is TGTGCCGGATCCTGGGGGGTTTACAATGAGCAGTTCTTC.

V gene TRBV7-8 combines with J gene TRBJ1-1; TRBD1 aligns across 7 bases. The CDR3 is 14 amino acids. Looked up from germline, CDR1 is SGHVS and CDR2 is FQNEAQ. The ends lost 5 bases at V and 5 bases at J; junction bases unmatched: 8. In nucleotides, the CDR3 is TGTGCCAGCAGCATTATTTCAGGGGGGACTGAAGCTTTCTTT. This sequence encodes CASSIISGGTEAFF.

The chain couples TRBV18 to TRBJ2-2; maybe TRBD1 (6 bases). Germline V gene sequence: CDR1 KGHSH, CDR2 LQKENI. Between the trimmed V and J ends, which lost 3 bases and 4 bases, there was a span of 12 bases. The CDR3 is made up of 15 amino acids. The chain's CDR3 is CASSPGQLSTGELFF. The CDR3 DNA sequence: TGTGCCAGCTCACCCGGACAGCTCAGCACCGGGGAGCTGTTTTTT.

V is TRBV25-1 and J is TRBJ2-2, with D possibly matching TRBD2 (5 bases). This CDR3 has 14 amino acids. V was clipped by 5 bases and J by 2 bases, with 9 bases between them. Looked up from germline, CDR1 is MGHDK and CDR2 is SYGVNS. Here the CDR3 DNA reads TGTGCCAGCAGTCCGACTACTAACACCGGGGAGCTGTTTTTT. This encodes CASSPTTNTGELFF.

The chain is built from TRBV19 and TRBJ2-7; 7 nucleotides line up with TRBD1. The CDR3 covers 14 residues. Germline V gene lookup returns CDR1 LNHDA and CDR2 SQIVND (reference sequence). Trimming removed 6 bases from V and 5 bases from J; junction bases left unmatched: 10. This chain's CDR3 is CASRRQGKIDEQYF. The CDR3 bases are TGTGCCAGTAGGCGACAGGGAAAAATCGACGAGCAGTACTTC.

V and J are TRBV5-1 and TRBJ1-1; 8 bases agree with TRBD1. The CDR3 is 16 residues long. Trimming cost V 3 bases and J 13 bases; bases outside gene matches: 20. From germline, CDR1 is SGHRS and CDR2 YFSETQ. The CDR3 DNA sequence: TGCGCCAGCAGCTCCGATTCTACAGGGGGTGGACGTAAGTATTTCTTT. Translation gives CASSSDSTGGGRKYFF.

The chain is built from TRBV18 and TRBJ2-5; 12 bases are a match to TRBD2. Trimming cost V 4 bases and J 1 base; bases outside gene matches: 4. The CDR3 extends over 16 amino acids. Germline V gives CDR1 KGHSH, CDR2 LQKENI. The CDR3 DNA sequence: TGTGCCAGCTCACGAGAACTAGCGGGGGGCCAAGAGACCCAGTACTTC. Its translation: CASSRELAGGQETQYF.

The J gene is TRBJ2-1, the V gene TRBV6-1; 8 positions agree with TRBD2. The junction had 7 bases not matched to a gene; V was cut back by 2 bases and J by 7 bases. From germline, CDR1 is MNHNS and CDR2 SASEGT. The CDR3 has 15 residues. In DNA, the CDR3 is TGTGCCAGCAGTGAATTTCGGGGGGGCCCGAATGAGCAGTTCTTC. Protein: CASSEFRGGPNEQFF.

This chain joins TRBV6-1 and TRBJ2-5, with D hard to call. This CDR3 spans 13 amino acids. Trimming shortened V by 8 bases and J by 4 bases, and 14 bases separated the two germline ends. Germline CDR1 is MNHNS and CDR2 is SASEGT. This chain's CDR3 is CASSGPGGETQYF. CDR3 in DNA: TGTGCCAGCTCTGGGCCCGGTGGAGAGACCCAGTACTTC.

The chain joins TRBV27 to TRBJ2-5, with 10 positions matching TRBD2. The CDR3 has 15 amino acids. Trimming removed 5 bases from V and 4 bases from J; junction bases left unmatched: 7. Germline values: CDR1 MNHEY, CDR2 SMNVEV (reference sequence). CDR3 region: CASSPRTSGGETQYF. CDR3 coding DNA: TGTGCCAGCAGTCCCCGGACTAGCGGAGGAGAGACCCAGTACTTC.

The chain joins TRBV28 to TRBJ1-2, with a tentative D call TRBD1 (6 bases). V gave up 8 bases and J gave up 4 bases, with 20 bases separating them. Germline V gives CDR1 MDHEN, CDR2 SYDVKM. This CDR3 comprises 15 residues. In nucleotides, the CDR3 is TGTGCCAGCCAGGCCTTCAGGGGCGCGACCTATGGCTACACCTTC. This translates into CASQAFRGATYGYTF.

This sequence joins TRBV9 and TRBJ2-5, with 7 bases fitting TRBD2. V gave up 4 bases and J gave up 1 base; unmatched junction bases: 10. CDR1 is SGDLS and CDR2 is YYNGEE in the germline V gene. The CDR3 extends over 16 amino acids. CDR3 loop: CASSPRAGRFQETQYF. CDR3 in DNA: TGTGCCAGCAGCCCCAGAGCGGGACGCTTCCAAGAGACCCAGTACTTC. The variable domain in full, with the rest retrieved from reference TRBV9 and TRBJ2-5, is DSGVTQTPKHLITATGQRVTLRCSPRSGDLSVYWYQQSLDQGLQFLIQYYNGEERAKGNILERFSAQQFPDLHSELNLSSLELGDSALYFCASSPRAGRFQETQYFGPGTRLLVL.